A selection of T cell receptor beta chains follows, all from one sample in a study of T-cell memory formation after mild COVID-19. In TCRdb, the 5' RACE reads were re-called with MiXCR into one record per CDR3 protein. The table shows around 340,000 distinct CDR3 sequences, with approximately 21% occurring only once. The sequencing input was PBMCs or a T cell subset sorted from them (not recorded which). All receptors derive from an adult woman who had mild COVID-19 (a few samples of this study predate the infection). Cell type and time point are not known. The CDR3 runs from the conserved cysteine through the conserved F or W. The order of the fields is clone size, V gene, CDR3 length, D gene, J gene, CDR3 protein, CDR3 DNA. The D gene is left open where the match is weak. A clone size is listed for some rows: how often the clone was seen (once, few, many), or a class if it is expanded.

abundance: NA
v_gene: TRBV25-1
len: 15
d_gene: TRBD1
j_gene: TRBJ1-6
CDR3aa: CASRGTGDLGSPLHF
CDR3nt: TGTGCCAGCAGGGGGACAGGGGATTTAGGGTCACCCCTCCACTTT

abundance: NA
v_gene: TRBV4-1
len: 14
d_gene: NA
j_gene: TRBJ1-2
CDR3aa: CASSQVNTNYGYTF
CDR3nt: TGCGCCAGCAGCCAAGTTAATACTAACTATGGCTACACCTTC

abundance: NA
v_gene: TRBV7-2
len: 17
d_gene: NA
j_gene: TRBJ2-1
CDR3aa: CASSSSPPSPKLDEQFF
CDR3nt: TGTGCCAGCAGCTCCTCCCCCCCAAGCCCAAAGCTTGATGAGCAGTTCTTC

abundance: many
v_gene: TRBV19
len: 13
d_gene: NA
j_gene: TRBJ1-6
CDR3aa: CASSDWGGGPLHF
CDR3nt: TGTGCCAGTAGTGACTGGGGTGGAGGGCCCCTCCACTTT

abundance: few
v_gene: TRBV29-1
len: 11
d_gene: NA
j_gene: TRBJ1-2
CDR3aa: CSGGSDYGYTF
CDR3nt: TGCAGCGGGGGCAGCGACTATGGCTACACCTTC

abundance: few
v_gene: TRBV7-9
len: 13
d_gene: NA
j_gene: TRBJ2-7
CDR3aa: CASKVGNSYEQYF
CDR3nt: TGTGCCAGCAAAGTTGGTAATTCCTACGAGCAGTACTTC

abundance: NA
v_gene: TRBV12-3/TRBV12-4
len: 14
d_gene: TRBD1
j_gene: TRBJ1-2
CDR3aa: CASTDRGLRYGYTF
CDR3nt: TGTGCCAGCACGGACAGGGGGCTGAGGTATGGCTACACCTTC

abundance: NA
v_gene: TRBV5-1
len: 16
d_gene: NA
j_gene: TRBJ1-1
CDR3aa: CASSLDGPSRGTEAFF
CDR3nt: TGCGCCAGCAGCTTGGACGGCCCCTCAAGGGGCACTGAAGCTTTCTTT

abundance: NA
v_gene: TRBV7-9
len: 13
d_gene: NA
j_gene: TRBJ1-2
CDR3aa: CASSRIGASGYTF
CDR3nt: TGTGCCAGCAGCCGAATAGGGGCGTCTGGCTACACCTTC

abundance: NA
v_gene: TRBV6-2/TRBV6-3
len: 13
d_gene: NA
j_gene: TRBJ2-7
CDR3aa: CASSYGVLVEQYF
CDR3nt: TGTGCCAGCAGTTACGGGGTATTGGTGGAGCAGTACTTC

abundance: few
v_gene: TRBV20-1
len: 13
d_gene: NA
j_gene: TRBJ1-2
CDR3aa: CSASGSTNYGYTF
CDR3nt: TGCAGTGCCAGTGGCAGCACTAACTATGGCTACACCTTC

abundance: NA
v_gene: TRBV4-1
len: 14
d_gene: NA
j_gene: TRBJ2-5
CDR3aa: CASSPPRFRETQYF
CDR3nt: TGCGCCAGCAGCCCCCCGCGTTTTCGTGAGACCCAGTACTTC

abundance: few
v_gene: TRBV7-8
len: 16
d_gene: TRBD1
j_gene: TRBJ2-5
CDR3aa: CASSLGARTGGETQYF
CDR3nt: TGTGCCAGCAGCTTAGGGGCTAGGACAGGGGGCGAGACCCAGTACTTC

abundance: few
v_gene: TRBV5-1
len: 13
d_gene: TRBD1
j_gene: TRBJ2-7
CDR3aa: CASSFTGGYEQYF
CDR3nt: TGCGCCAGCAGCTTCACAGGGGGCTACGAGCAGTACTTC

abundance: NA
v_gene: TRBV20-1
len: 13
d_gene: TRBD1
j_gene: TRBJ1-5
CDR3aa: CSARGTGNQPQHF
CDR3nt: TGCAGTGCTAGAGGGACAGGGAATCAGCCCCAGCATTTT

abundance: NA
v_gene: TRBV5-1
len: 15
d_gene: NA
j_gene: TRBJ2-1
CDR3aa: CASSLAGYSYNEQFF
CDR3nt: TGCGCCAGCAGCTTGGCTGGTTATTCCTACAATGAGCAGTTCTTC

abundance: NA
v_gene: TRBV20-1
len: 15
d_gene: NA
j_gene: TRBJ1-6
CDR3aa: CSAKDGSSYNSPLHF
CDR3nt: TGCAGTGCCAAGGACGGTAGCTCCTATAATTCACCCCTCCACTTT

abundance: NA
v_gene: TRBV6-5
len: 17
d_gene: TRBD1
j_gene: TRBJ1-1
CDR3aa: CASRFESTGALNTEAFF
CDR3nt: TGTGCCAGCCGGTTCGAGTCCACAGGGGCCCTGAACACTGAAGCTTTCTTT

abundance: NA
v_gene: TRBV29-1
len: 13
d_gene: NA
j_gene: TRBJ2-3
CDR3aa: CSVDSAGTDTQYF
CDR3nt: TGCAGCGTTGATTCGGCGGGCACAGATACGCAGTATTTT

abundance: few
v_gene: TRBV15
len: 13
d_gene: NA
j_gene: TRBJ1-1
CDR3aa: CATSRNQNTEAFF
CDR3nt: TGTGCCACCAGCAGAAACCAGAACACTGAAGCTTTCTTT

abundance: NA
v_gene: TRBV5-1
len: 14
d_gene: NA
j_gene: TRBJ1-4
CDR3aa: CASSPDGTPGKLFF
CDR3nt: TGCGCCAGCAGTCCAGACGGGACTCCTGGAAAACTGTTTTTT

abundance: few
v_gene: TRBV4-2
len: 15
d_gene: NA
j_gene: TRBJ2-3
CDR3aa: CASSQGNPVTDTQYF
CDR3nt: TGTGCCAGCAGCCAAGGAAACCCTGTTACAGATACGCAGTATTTT

abundance: NA
v_gene: TRBV6-5
len: 14
d_gene: TRBD1
j_gene: TRBJ2-7
CDR3aa: CASRADRGYYEQYF
CDR3nt: TGTGCCAGCAGGGCGGACAGGGGTTACTACGAGCAGTACTTC

abundance: few
v_gene: TRBV9
len: 15
d_gene: NA
j_gene: TRBJ1-3
CDR3aa: CASSSGLSSGNTIYF
CDR3nt: TGTGCCAGCAGCTCGGGACTGAGCTCTGGAAACACCATATATTTT

abundance: NA
v_gene: TRBV10-3
len: 13
d_gene: NA
j_gene: TRBJ1-5
CDR3aa: CAISREGDQPQHF
CDR3nt: TGTGCCATCAGTAGGGAGGGTGATCAGCCCCAGCATTTT

abundance: few
v_gene: TRBV20-1
len: 15
d_gene: TRBD2
j_gene: TRBJ2-1
CDR3aa: CSARSSGLSYNEQFF
CDR3nt: TGCAGTGCTAGATCTAGCGGGCTCTCCTACAATGAGCAGTTCTTC

abundance: NA
v_gene: TRBV7-8
len: 14
d_gene: NA
j_gene: TRBJ2-5
CDR3aa: CASGQPGFGETQYF
CDR3nt: TGTGCCAGTGGGCAGCCGGGCTTTGGGGAGACCCAGTACTTC

abundance: NA
v_gene: TRBV11-2
len: 16
d_gene: NA
j_gene: TRBJ2-5
CDR3aa: CASRPSRGPGRETQYF
CDR3nt: TGTGCCAGCAGACCCTCCAGGGGTCCCGGCCGAGAGACCCAGTACTTC

abundance: NA
v_gene: TRBV20-1
len: 15
d_gene: NA
j_gene: TRBJ2-7
CDR3aa: CSARDPGGASYEQYF
CDR3nt: TGCAGTGCTAGAGATCCCGGGGGAGCTTCCTACGAGCAGTACTTC

abundance: NA
v_gene: TRBV24-1
len: 13
d_gene: NA
j_gene: TRBJ1-1
CDR3aa: CATTPGRNTEAFF
CDR3nt: TGTGCCACCACTCCAGGAAGGAACACTGAAGCTTTCTTT

abundance: NA
v_gene: TRBV11-2
len: 15
d_gene: NA
j_gene: TRBJ1-4
CDR3aa: CASSLDGRVGEKLFF
CDR3nt: TGTGCCAGCAGCTTAGATGGGCGAGTTGGCGAAAAACTGTTTTTT

abundance: NA
v_gene: TRBV14
len: 14
d_gene: NA
j_gene: TRBJ1-1
CDR3aa: CASSPQLMNTEAFF
CDR3nt: TGTGCCAGCAGCCCTCAACTTATGAACACTGAAGCTTTCTTT

abundance: NA
v_gene: TRBV12-3/TRBV12-4
len: 14
d_gene: NA
j_gene: TRBJ2-7
CDR3aa: CASTRDQGTDEQYF
CDR3nt: TGTGCCAGCACCCGCGATCAGGGTACCGACGAGCAGTACTTC

abundance: NA
v_gene: TRBV4-3
len: 16
d_gene: NA
j_gene: TRBJ2-2
CDR3aa: CASSHGHLTSNGELFF
CDR3nt: TGCGCCAGCAGCCACGGCCACCTGACTAGTAACGGGGAGCTGTTTTTT

abundance: NA
v_gene: TRBV9
len: 16
d_gene: NA
j_gene: TRBJ2-5
CDR3aa: CASSVATGATQETQYF
CDR3nt: TGTGCCAGCAGCGTAGCGACAGGAGCCACCCAAGAGACCCAGTACTTC

abundance: NA
v_gene: TRBV7-9
len: 13
d_gene: NA
j_gene: TRBJ1-3
CDR3aa: CASIPGRGNTIYF
CDR3nt: TGTGCCAGCATTCCGGGCAGAGGAAACACCATATATTTT

abundance: NA
v_gene: TRBV18
len: 17
d_gene: NA
j_gene: TRBJ2-5
CDR3aa: CASSPRLTKGVRETQYF
CDR3nt: TGTGCCAGCTCACCACGATTAACAAAAGGGGTCCGGGAGACCCAGTACTTC

abundance: NA
v_gene: TRBV20-1
len: 14
d_gene: NA
j_gene: TRBJ2-1
CDR3aa: CSASYRAGANEQFF
CDR3nt: TGCAGTGCTAGCTACAGGGCGGGAGCCAATGAGCAGTTCTTC

abundance: NA
v_gene: TRBV2
len: 12
d_gene: NA
j_gene: TRBJ1-1
CDR3aa: CAIGTRNTEAFF
CDR3nt: TGTGCCATCGGGACACGGAACACTGAAGCTTTCTTT

abundance: NA
v_gene: TRBV3-1
len: 14
d_gene: NA
j_gene: TRBJ1-1
CDR3aa: CASSQLETSTEAFF
CDR3nt: TGTGCCAGCAGCCAACTAGAGACGAGCACTGAAGCTTTCTTT

abundance: many
v_gene: TRBV12-3/TRBV12-4
len: 15
d_gene: NA
j_gene: TRBJ2-2
CDR3aa: CASSLILGRPGELFF
CDR3nt: TGTGCCAGCAGTTTAATACTAGGTCGACCCGGGGAGCTGTTTTTT

abundance: many
v_gene: TRBV4-2
len: 15
d_gene: NA
j_gene: TRBJ2-4
CDR3aa: CASSQAPGAKNIQYF
CDR3nt: TGTGCCAGCAGCCAAGCCCCGGGAGCCAAAAACATTCAGTACTTC

abundance: NA
v_gene: TRBV6-5
len: 17
d_gene: TRBD2
j_gene: TRBJ2-5
CDR3aa: CASSYSQTSGAQETQYF
CDR3nt: TGTGCCAGCAGTTACTCGCAGACTAGCGGGGCCCAAGAGACCCAGTACTTC

abundance: NA
v_gene: TRBV24-1
len: 12
d_gene: NA
j_gene: TRBJ2-1
CDR3aa: CATSTSANEQFF
CDR3nt: TGTGCCACCAGCACAAGCGCCAATGAGCAGTTCTTC

abundance: once
v_gene: TRBV7-2
len: 13
d_gene: NA
j_gene: TRBJ2-3
CDR3aa: CASSLWRADKQYF
CDR3nt: TGTGCCAGCAGCTTATGGCGAGCAGATAAGCAGTATTTT

abundance: few
v_gene: TRBV24-1
len: 13
d_gene: TRBD1
j_gene: TRBJ1-1
CDR3aa: CATSGQGFTEAFF
CDR3nt: TGTGCCACCAGTGGACAGGGTTTCACTGAAGCTTTCTTT

abundance: NA
v_gene: TRBV20-1
len: 16
d_gene: TRBD2
j_gene: TRBJ2-5
CDR3aa: CSAARGLAGGSETQYF
CDR3nt: TGCAGTGCCGCACGAGGACTAGCGGGAGGGTCAGAGACCCAGTACTTC

abundance: NA
v_gene: TRBV5-1
len: 14
d_gene: TRBD1
j_gene: TRBJ1-6
CDR3aa: CASSWTGDRSPLHF
CDR3nt: TGCGCCAGCAGCTGGACAGGGGATAGATCACCCCTCCACTTT

abundance: many
v_gene: TRBV12-3/TRBV12-4
len: 16
d_gene: NA
j_gene: TRBJ2-1
CDR3aa: CASTKGVGGALAEQFF
CDR3nt: TGTGCCAGCACCAAGGGGGTGGGGGGAGCGCTAGCGGAGCAGTTCTTC

abundance: many
v_gene: TRBV6-5
len: 13
d_gene: NA
j_gene: TRBJ2-3
CDR3aa: CASSFYRSDTQYF
CDR3nt: TGTGCCAGCAGTTTTTACCGATCCGATACGCAGTATTTT

abundance: NA
v_gene: TRBV11-2
len: 15
d_gene: NA
j_gene: TRBJ1-1
CDR3aa: CASSLTDSMGTEAFF
CDR3nt: TGTGCCAGCAGCCTAACGGACAGTATGGGGACTGAAGCTTTCTTT

abundance: many
v_gene: TRBV18
len: 14
d_gene: TRBD1
j_gene: TRBJ2-7
CDR3aa: CASSPGTGPYEQYF
CDR3nt: TGTGCCAGCTCACCCGGGACAGGGCCCTACGAGCAGTACTTC